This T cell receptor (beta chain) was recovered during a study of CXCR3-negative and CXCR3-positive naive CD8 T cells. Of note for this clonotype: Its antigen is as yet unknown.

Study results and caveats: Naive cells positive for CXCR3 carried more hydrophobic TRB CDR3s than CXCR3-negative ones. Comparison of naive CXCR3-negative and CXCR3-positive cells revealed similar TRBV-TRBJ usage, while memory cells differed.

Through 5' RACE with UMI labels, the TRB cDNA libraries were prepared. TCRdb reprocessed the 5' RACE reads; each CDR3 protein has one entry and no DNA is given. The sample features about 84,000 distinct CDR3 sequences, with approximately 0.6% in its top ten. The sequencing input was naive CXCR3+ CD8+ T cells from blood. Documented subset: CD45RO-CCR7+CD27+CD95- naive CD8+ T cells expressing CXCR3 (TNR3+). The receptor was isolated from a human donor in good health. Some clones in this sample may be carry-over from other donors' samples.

CDR3 region: CASTLRGQETQYF. This chain connects TRBV28 to TRBJ2-5; with no DNA, the TCRdb D assignment of TRBD2 cannot be verified. The V gene's germline CDR1 is MDHEN and CDR2 SYDVKM. This CDR3 has 13 residues.